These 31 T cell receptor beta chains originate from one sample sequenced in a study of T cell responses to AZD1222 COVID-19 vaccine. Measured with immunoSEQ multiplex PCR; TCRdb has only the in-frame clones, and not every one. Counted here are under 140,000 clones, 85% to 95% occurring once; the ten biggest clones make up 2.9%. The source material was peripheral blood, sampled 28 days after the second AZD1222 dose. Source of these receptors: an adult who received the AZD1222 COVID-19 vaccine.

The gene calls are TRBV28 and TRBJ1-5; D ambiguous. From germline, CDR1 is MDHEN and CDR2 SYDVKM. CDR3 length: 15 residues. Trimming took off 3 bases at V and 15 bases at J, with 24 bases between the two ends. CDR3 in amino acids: CASSFGASRTALGHF. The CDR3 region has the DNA TGTGCCAGCAGTTTTGGAGCTAGCAGGACGGCGCTAGGGCATTTT.

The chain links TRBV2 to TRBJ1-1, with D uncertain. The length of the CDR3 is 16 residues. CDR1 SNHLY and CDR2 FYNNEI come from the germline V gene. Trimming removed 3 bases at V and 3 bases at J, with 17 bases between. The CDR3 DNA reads TGTGCCAGCAGTGAGGAGAGCCTGAATTTTGACACTGAAGCTTTCTTT. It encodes CASSEESLNFDTEAFF.

CDR3 sequence reads: CASSQDRSGTYEQYF. For the CDR3, the DNA is TGTGCCAGCAGCCAAGATCGTAGCGGGACCTACGAGCAGTACTTC. This chain joins TRBV3-1 (or the pseudogene TRBV3-2) and TRBJ2-7; 8 positions match TRBD2. This CDR3 has 15 residues. Germline CDR1 reads LGHDT; CDR2 reads YNNKEL (reference sequence). J was trimmed by 2 bases and V by 0 bases; bases with no gene match: 3.

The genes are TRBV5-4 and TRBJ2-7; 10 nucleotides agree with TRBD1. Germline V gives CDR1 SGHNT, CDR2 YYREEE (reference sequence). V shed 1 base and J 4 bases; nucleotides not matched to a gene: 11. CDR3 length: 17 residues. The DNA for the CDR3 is TGTGCCAGCAGCTTGTACATTCGGACAGGGGGGTCGTACGAGCAGTACTTC. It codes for CASSLYIRTGGSYEQYF.

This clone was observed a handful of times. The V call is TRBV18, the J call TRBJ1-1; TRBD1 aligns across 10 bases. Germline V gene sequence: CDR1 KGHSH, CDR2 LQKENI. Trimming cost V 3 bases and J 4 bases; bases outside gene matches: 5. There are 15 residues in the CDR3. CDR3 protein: CASSPVTGGRTEAFF. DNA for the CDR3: TGTGCCAGCTCACCGGTGACAGGGGGCCGCACTGAAGCTTTCTTT.

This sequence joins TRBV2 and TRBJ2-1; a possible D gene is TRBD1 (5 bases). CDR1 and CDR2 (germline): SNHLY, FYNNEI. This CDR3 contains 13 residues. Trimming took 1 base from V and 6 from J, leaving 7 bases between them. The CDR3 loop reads CASSEGGRNEQFF. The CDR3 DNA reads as TGTGCCAGCAGTGAAGGGGGCCGCAATGAGCAGTTCTTC.

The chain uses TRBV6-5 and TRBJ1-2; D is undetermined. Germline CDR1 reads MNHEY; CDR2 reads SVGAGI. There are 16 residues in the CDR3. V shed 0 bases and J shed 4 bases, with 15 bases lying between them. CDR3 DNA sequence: TGTGCCAGCAGTTACTCGAGACGGGAAATGGGCTATGGCTACACCTTC. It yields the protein CASSYSRREMGYGYTF.

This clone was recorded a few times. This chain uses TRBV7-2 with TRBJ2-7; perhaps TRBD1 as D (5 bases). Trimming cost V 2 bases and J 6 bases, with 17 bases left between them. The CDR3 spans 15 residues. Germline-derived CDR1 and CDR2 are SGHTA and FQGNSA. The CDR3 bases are TGTGCCAGCAGCTTATACAGAGGCAGGGCCCTCGAGCAGTACTTC. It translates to CASSLYRGRALEQYF.

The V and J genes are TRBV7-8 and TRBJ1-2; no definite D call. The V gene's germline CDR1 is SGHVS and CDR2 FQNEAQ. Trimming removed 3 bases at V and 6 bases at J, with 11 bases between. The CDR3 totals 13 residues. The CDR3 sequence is CASSFMTGDGYTF. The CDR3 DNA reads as TGTGCCAGCAGCTTCATGACCGGTGATGGCTACACCTTC.

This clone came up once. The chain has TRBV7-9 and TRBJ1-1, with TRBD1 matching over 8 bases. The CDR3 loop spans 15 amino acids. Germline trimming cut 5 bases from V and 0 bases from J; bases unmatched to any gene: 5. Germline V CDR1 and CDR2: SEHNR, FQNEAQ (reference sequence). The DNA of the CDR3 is TGTGCCAGCAGCGTACAGGGGGGGTTGAACACTGAAGCTTTCTTT. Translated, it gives CASSVQGGLNTEAFF.

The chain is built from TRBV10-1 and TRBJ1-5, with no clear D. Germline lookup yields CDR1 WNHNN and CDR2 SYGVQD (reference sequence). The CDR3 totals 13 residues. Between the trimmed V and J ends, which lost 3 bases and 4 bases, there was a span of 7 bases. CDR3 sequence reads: CASSERPNQPQHF. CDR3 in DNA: TGCGCCAGCAGTGAACGGCCAAATCAGCCCCAGCATTTT.

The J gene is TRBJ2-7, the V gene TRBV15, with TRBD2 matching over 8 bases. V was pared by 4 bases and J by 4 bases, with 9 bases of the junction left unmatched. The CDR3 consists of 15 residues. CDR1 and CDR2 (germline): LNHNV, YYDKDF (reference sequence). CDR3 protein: CATSTLTGGVYEQYF. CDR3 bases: TGTGCCACCAGCACTCTCACGGGAGGGGTGTACGAGCAGTACTTC.

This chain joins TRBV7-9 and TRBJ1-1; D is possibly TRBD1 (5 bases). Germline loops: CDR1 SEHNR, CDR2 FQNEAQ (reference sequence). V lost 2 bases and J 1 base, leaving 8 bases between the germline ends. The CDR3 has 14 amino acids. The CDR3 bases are TGTGCCAGCAGCTTATTGGGGCAGAACACTGAAGCTTTCTTT. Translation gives CASSLLGQNTEAFF.

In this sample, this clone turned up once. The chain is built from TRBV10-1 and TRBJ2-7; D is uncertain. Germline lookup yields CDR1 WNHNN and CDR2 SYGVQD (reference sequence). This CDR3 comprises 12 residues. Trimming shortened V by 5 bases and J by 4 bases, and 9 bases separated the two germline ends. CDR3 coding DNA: TGCGCCAGCAGTCTGTTGGGATACGAGCAGTACTTC. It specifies CASSLLGYEQYF.

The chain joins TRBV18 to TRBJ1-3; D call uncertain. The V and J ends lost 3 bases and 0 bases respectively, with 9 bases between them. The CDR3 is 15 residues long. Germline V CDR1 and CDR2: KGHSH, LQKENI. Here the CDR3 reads CASSPMTDSGNTIYF. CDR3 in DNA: TGTGCCAGCTCACCTATGACGGACTCTGGAAACACCATATATTTT.

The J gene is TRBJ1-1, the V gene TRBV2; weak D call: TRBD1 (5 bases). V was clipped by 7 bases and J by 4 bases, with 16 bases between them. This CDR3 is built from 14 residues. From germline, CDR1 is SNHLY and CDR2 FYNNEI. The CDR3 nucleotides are TGTGCCAGCACCCGGGGCTTCGCCGGCACTGAAGCTTTCTTT. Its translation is CASTRGFAGTEAFF. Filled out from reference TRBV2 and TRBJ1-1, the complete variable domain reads EPEVTQTPSHQVTQMGQEVILRCVPISNHLYFYWYRQILGQKVEFLVSFYNNEISEKSEIFDDQFSVERPDGSNFTLKIRSTKLEDSAMYFCASTRGFAGTEAFFGQGTRLTVV.

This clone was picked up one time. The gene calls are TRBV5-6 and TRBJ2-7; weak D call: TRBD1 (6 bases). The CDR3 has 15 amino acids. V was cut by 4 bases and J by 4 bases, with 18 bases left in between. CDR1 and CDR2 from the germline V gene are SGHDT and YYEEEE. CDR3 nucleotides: TGTGCCAGCAGCGAGGAACAGGGTTTTATGTACGAGCAGTACTTC. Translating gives CASSEEQGFMYEQYF.

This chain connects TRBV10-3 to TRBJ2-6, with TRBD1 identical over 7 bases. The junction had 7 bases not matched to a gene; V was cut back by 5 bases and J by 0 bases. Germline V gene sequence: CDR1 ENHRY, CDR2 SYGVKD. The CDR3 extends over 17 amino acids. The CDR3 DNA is TGTGCCATCAGTAGGGACAGTCAAAGCTCTGGGGCCAACGTCCTGACTTTC. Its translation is CAISRDSQSSGANVLTF.

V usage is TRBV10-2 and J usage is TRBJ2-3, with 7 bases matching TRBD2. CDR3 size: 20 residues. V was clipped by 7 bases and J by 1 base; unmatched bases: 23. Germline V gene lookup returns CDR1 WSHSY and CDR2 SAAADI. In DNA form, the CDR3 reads TGCGCCAGCACTACCTATCCTTGGGGGGGTCCCCACTCTCGCACAGATACGCAGTATTTT. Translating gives CASTTYPWGGPHSRTDTQYF.

CDR3 DNA: TGTGCCAGCAGTATTCAGTTCTCTGGGGCCAACGTCCTGACTTTC. It yields the protein CASSIQFSGANVLTF. The V gene is TRBV27, the J gene TRBJ2-6; the D is unclear. The V end was cut by 5 bases, the J end by 0 bases, with 8 bases between. The CDR3 has 15 amino acids. Germline V gives CDR1 MNHEY, CDR2 SMNVEV (reference sequence).

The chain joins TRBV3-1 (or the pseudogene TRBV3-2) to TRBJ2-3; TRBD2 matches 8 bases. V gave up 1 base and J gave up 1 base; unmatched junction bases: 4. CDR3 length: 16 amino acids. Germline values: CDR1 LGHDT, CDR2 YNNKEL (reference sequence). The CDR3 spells CASSQGGRGGTDTQYF. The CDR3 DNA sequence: TGTGCCAGCAGCCAAGGTGGGCGGGGGGGCACAGATACGCAGTATTTT.

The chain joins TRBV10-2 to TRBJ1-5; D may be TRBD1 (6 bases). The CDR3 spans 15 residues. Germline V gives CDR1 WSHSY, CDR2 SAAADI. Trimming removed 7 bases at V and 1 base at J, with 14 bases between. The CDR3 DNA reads TGCGCCAGCACCCAGGGGTTGATCAGCAATCAGCCCCAGCATTTT. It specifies CASTQGLISNQPQHF.

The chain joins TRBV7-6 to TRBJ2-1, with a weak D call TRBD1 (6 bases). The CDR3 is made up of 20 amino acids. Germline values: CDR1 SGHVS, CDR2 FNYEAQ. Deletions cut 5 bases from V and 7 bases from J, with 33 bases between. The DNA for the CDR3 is TGTGCCAGCAGCCGGACGTCTTCACCAACCCCCGGGACAACACGGAATGAGCAGTTCTTC. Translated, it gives CASSRTSSPTPGTTRNEQFF.

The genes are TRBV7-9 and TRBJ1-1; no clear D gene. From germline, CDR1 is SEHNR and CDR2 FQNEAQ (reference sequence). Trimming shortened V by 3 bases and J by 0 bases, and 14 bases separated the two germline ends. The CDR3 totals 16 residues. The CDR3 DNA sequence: TGTGCCAGCAGCTTTGGGCCCGGTAACATGAACACTGAAGCTTTCTTT. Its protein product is CASSFGPGNMNTEAFF. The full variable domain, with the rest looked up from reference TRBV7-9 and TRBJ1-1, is DTGVSQNPRHKITKRGQNVTFRCDPISEHNRLYWYRQTLGQGPEFLTYFQNEAQLEKSRLLSDRFSAERPKGSFSTLEIQRTEQGDSAMYLCASSFGPGNMNTEAFFGQGTRLTVV.

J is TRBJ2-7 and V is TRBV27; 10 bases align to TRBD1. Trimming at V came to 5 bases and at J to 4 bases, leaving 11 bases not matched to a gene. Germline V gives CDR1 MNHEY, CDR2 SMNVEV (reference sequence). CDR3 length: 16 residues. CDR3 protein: CASSNLPGQGIYEQYF. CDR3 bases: TGTGCCAGCAGTAATCTACCGGGACAGGGGATTTACGAGCAGTACTTC.

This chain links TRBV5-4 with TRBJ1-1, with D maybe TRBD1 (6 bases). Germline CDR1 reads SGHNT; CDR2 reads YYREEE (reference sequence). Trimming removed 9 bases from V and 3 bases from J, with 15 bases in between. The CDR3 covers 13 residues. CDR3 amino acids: CATSTGHDTEAFF. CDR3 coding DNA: TGTGCCACCAGTACAGGGCATGACACTGAAGCTTTCTTT.

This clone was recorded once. The CDR3 region is CASSSDRNYGYTF. CDR3 in DNA: TGTGCCAGCAGTTCGGACAGAAACTATGGCTACACCTTC. The genes are TRBV11-2 and TRBJ1-2, with D maybe TRBD1 (6 bases). V dropped 6 bases and J dropped 2 bases, with 10 bases sitting between them. The germline V gene encodes CDR1 SGHAT and CDR2 FQNNGV. The CDR3 has 13 amino acids.

The CDR3 region has the DNA TGTGCCAGCAGCGACCGGACAGGAGGAAACACCATATATTTT. Protein: CASSDRTGGNTIYF. V and J are TRBV5-4 and TRBJ1-3; 7 nucleotides align to TRBD1. The germline CDR1 and CDR2 sequences are SGHNT and YYREEE (reference sequence). CDR3 length: 14 residues. The J segment lost 4 bases and the V segment lost 4 bases, leaving 5 bases of the junction unmatched.

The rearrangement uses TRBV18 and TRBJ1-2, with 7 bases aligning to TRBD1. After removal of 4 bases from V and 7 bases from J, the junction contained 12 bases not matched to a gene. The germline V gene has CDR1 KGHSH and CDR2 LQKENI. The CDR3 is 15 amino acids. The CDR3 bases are TGTGCCAGCTCACGGGGACAGATCGCCCGGACTGGCTACACCTTC. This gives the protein CASSRGQIARTGYTF. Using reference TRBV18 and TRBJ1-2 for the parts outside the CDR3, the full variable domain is NAGVMQNPRHLVRRRGQEARLRCSPMKGHSHVYWYRQLPEEGLKFMVYLQKENIIDESGMPKERFSAEFPKEGPSILRIQQVVRGDSAAYFCASSRGQIARTGYTFGSGTRLTVV.

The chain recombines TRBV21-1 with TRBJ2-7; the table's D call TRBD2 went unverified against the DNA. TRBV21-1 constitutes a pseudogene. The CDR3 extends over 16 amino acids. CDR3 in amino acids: CASSSLERGGTYEQYF. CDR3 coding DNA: TGTGCCAGCAGCAGTCTTGAGCGGGGGGGGACTTACGAGCAGTACTTC.

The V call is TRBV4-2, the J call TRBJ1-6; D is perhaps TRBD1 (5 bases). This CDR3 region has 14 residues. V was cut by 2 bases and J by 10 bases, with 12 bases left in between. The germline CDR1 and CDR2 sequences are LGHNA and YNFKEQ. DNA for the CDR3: TGTGCCAGCAGCCAATCGGACAATCGATCACCCCTCCACTTT. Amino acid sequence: CASSQSDNRSPLHF.